The sequence of this T cell receptor beta chain was determined in a study of T cell changes during pregnancy in multiple sclerosis. CDR1 SGHTA and CDR2 FQGTGA come from the germline V gene. The CDR3 consists of 12 residues. The V end lost 5 bases, the J end lost 3 bases, and 6 bases lay between the germline ends. Only in-frame clones appear in the TCRdb table, and some are missing; sequencing was by immunoSEQ multiplex PCR. The sample comprises about 92,000 clones, 80% to 95% of which are singletons, and 4.3% rests with the top ten. Sequencing used peripheral blood, obtained in the first trimester of pregnancy. The chain links TRBV7-3 to TRBJ2-3, with unresolved D. This sequence was found in a female donor with multiple sclerosis, enrolled in a pregnancy study. The CDR3 loop is CASSTRTDTQYF. CDR3 DNA sequence: TGTGCCAGCAGCACCCGGACAGATACGCAGTATTTT.